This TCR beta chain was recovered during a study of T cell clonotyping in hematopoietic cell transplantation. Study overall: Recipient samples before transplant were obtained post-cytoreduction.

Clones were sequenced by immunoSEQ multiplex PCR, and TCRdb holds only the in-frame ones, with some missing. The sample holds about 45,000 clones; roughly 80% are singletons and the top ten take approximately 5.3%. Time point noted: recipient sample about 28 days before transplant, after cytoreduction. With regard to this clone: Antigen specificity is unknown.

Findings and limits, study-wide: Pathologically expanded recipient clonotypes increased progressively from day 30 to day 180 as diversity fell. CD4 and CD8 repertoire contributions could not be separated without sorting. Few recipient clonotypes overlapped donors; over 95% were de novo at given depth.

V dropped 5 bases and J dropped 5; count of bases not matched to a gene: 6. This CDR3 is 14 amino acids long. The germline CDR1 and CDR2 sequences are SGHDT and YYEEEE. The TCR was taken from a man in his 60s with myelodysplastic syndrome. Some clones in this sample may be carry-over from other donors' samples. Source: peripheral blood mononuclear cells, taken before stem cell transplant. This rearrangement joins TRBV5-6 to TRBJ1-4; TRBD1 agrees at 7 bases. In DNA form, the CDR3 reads TGTGCCAGCAGTACCGGGACAGTAAATGAAAAACTGTTTTTT. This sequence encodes CASSTGTVNEKLFF.